This TCR beta chain was obtained from a study of CD8 T cells in Susac syndrome. TCR beta sequences were obtained from blood CD8+ and CD4+ T cells. Stable or active relapsing-remitting multiple sclerosis, untreated and meeting revised McDonald criteria, defined the controls. Reverse transcription of about 0.5 to 1 ug RNA was carried out with random hexamers. Amplification of TCR beta CDR3 used immunoSEQ multiplex PCR across 54 Vbeta and 13 Jbeta. TCRdb recomputed calls from the immunoSEQ multiplex PCR reads with MiXCR, one row per CDR3 protein. This sample yields about 180,000 distinct CDR3 sequences, of which approximately 96% are seen a single time; 0.093% belongs to the top ten. Material for sequencing was CD4+ T cells from PBMCs. This sequence was found in a human donor with multiple sclerosis.

CDR3 amino acids: CASSEVAGNYEQYF. The CDR3 bases are TGTGCCAGCTCAGAGGTAGCAGGAAATTACGAGCAGTACTTC. V usage is TRBV18 and J usage is TRBJ2-7; no clear D. Trimming removed 5 bases from V and 4 bases from J, with 15 bases in between. Germline values: CDR1 KGHSH, CDR2 LQKENI. The CDR3 is 14 residues long.